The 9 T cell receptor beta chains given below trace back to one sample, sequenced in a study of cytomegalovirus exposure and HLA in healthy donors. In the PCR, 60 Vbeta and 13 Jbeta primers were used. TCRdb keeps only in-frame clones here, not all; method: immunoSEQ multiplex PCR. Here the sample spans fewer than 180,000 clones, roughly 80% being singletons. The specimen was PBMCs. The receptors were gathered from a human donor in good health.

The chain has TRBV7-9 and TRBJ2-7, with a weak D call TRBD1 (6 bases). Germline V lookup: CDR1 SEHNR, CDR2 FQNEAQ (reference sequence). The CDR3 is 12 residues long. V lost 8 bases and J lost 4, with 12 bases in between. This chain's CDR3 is CASEDREYEQYF. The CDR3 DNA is TGTGCCAGCGAGGACAGAGAGTACGAGCAGTACTTC. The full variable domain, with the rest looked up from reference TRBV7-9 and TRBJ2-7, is DTGVSQNPRHKITKRGQNVTFRCDPISEHNRLYWYRQTLGQGPEFLTYFQNEAQLEKSRLLSDRFSAERPKGSFSTLEIQRTEQGDSAMYLCASEDREYEQYFGPGTRLTVT.

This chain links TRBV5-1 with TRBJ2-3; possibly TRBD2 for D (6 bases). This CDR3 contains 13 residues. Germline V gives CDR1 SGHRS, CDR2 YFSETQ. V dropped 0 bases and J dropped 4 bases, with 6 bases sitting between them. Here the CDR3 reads CASSLGGADTQYF. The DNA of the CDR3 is TGCGCCAGCAGCTTGGGGGGGGCAGATACGCAGTATTTT.

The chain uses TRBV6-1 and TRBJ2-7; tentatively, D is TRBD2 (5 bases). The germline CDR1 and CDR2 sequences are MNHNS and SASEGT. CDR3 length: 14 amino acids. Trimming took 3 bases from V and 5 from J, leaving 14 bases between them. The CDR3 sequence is CASSDTTGWDEQYF. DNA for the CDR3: TGTGCCAGCAGTGATACTACGGGGTGGGACGAGCAGTACTTC.

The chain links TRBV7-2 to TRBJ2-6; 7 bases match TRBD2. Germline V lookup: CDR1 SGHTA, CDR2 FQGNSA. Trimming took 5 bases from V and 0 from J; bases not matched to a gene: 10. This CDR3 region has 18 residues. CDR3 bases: TGTGCCAGCAGCCCCTGGGGGGGTTCTTACTCTGGGGCCAACGTCCTGACTTTC. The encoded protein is CASSPWGGSYSGANVLTF.

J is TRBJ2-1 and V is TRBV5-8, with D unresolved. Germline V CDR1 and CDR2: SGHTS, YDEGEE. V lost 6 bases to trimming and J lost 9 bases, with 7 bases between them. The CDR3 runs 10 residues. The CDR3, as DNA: TGTGCCAGCAAAGCTGGTGAGCAGTTCTTC. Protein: CASKAGEQFF.

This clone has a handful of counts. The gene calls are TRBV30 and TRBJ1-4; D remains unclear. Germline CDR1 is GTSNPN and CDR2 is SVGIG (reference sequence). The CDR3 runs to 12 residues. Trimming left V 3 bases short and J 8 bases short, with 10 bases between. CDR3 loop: CAWRLDAEKLFF. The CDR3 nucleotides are TGTGCCTGGAGATTAGATGCCGAAAAACTGTTTTTT.

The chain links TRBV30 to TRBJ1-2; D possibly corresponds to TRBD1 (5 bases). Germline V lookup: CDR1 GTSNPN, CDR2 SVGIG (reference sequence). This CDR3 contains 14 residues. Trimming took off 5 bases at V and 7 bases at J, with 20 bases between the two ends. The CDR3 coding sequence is TGTGCCTGGGATCCTGAAAGGGGTTTTGGTGGCTACACCTTC. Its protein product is CAWDPERGFGGYTF.

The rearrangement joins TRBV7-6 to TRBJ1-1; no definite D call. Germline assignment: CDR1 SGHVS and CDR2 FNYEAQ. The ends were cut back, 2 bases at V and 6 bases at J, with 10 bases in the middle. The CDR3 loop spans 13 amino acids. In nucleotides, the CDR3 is TGTGCCAGCAGCTTATCGGGGTTTTCTGAAGCTTTCTTT. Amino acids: CASSLSGFSEAFF.

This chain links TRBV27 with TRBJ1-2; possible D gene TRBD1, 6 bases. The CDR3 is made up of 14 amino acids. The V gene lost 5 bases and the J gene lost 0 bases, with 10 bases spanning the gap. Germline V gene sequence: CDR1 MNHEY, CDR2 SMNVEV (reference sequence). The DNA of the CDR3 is TGTGCCAGCAGTAGGGGGGGTGCTAACTATGGCTACACCTTC. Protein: CASSRGGANYGYTF.